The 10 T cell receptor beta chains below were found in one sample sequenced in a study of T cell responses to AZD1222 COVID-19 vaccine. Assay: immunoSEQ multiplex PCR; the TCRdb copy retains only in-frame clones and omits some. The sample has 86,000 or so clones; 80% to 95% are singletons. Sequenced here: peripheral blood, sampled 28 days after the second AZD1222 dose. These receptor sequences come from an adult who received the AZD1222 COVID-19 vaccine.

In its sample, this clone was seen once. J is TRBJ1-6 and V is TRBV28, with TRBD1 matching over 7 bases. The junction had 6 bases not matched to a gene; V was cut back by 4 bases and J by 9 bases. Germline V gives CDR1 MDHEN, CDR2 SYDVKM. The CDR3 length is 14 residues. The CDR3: CASSSGQASSPLHF. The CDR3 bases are TGTGCCAGCAGTTCTGGACAGGCGTCTTCACCCCTCCACTTT.

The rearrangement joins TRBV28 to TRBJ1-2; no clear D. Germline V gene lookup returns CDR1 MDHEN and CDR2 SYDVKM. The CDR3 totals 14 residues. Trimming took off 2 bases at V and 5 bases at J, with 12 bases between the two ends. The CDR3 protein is CASSLVQSLYGYTF. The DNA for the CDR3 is TGTGCCAGCAGTTTAGTACAGAGCTTATATGGCTACACCTTC.

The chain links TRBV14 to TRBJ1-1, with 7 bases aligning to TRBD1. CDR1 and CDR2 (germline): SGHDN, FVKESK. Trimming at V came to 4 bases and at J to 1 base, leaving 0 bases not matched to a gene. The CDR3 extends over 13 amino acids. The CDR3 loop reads CASSRQGNTEAFF. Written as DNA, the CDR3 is TGTGCCAGCAGCCGACAGGGGAACACTGAAGCTTTCTTT. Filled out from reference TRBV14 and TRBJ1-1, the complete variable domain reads EAGVTQFPSHSVIEKGQTVTLRCDPISGHDNLYWYRRVMGKEIKFLLHFVKESKQDESGMPNNRFLAERTGGTYSTLKVQPAELEDSGVYFCASSRQGNTEAFFGQGTRLTVV.

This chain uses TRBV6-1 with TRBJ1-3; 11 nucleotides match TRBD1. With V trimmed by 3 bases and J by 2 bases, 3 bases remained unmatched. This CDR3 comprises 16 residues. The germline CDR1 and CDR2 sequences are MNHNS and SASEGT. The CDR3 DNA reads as TGTGCCAGCAGTGACGGACAGGGGGCGACTGGAAACACCATATATTTT. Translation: CASSDGQGATGNTIYF.

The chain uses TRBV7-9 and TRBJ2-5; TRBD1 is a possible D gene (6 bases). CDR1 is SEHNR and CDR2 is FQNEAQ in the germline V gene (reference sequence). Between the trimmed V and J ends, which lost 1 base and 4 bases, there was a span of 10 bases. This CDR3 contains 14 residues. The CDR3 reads CASSLGRGAETQYF. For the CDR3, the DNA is TGTGCCAGCAGCTTAGGCAGGGGTGCAGAGACCCAGTACTTC.

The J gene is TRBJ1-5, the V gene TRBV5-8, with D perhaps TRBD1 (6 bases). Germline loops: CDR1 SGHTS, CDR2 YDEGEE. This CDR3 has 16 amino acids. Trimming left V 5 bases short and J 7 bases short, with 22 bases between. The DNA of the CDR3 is TGTGCCAGCAGTTTAAGGACGGGGGGGCCTGGGCAGCCCCAGCATTTT. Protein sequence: CASSLRTGGPGQPQHF. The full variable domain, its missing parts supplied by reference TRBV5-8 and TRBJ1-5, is EAGVTQSPTHLIKTRGQQATLRCSPISGHTSVYWYQQALGLGLQFLLWYDEGEERNRGNFPPRFSGRQFPNYSSELNVNALELEDSALYLCASSLRTGGPGQPQHFGDGTRLSIL.

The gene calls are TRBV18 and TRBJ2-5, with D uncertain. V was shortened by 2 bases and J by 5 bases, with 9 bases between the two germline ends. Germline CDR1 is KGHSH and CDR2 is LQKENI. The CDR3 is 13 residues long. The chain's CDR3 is CASSPGTLETQYF. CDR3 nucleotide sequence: TGTGCCAGCTCACCAGGAACTCTGGAGACCCAGTACTTC. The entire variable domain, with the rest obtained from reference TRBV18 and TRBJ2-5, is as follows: NAGVMQNPRHLVRRRGQEARLRCSPMKGHSHVYWYRQLPEEGLKFMVYLQKENIIDESGMPKERFSAEFPKEGPSILRIQQVVRGDSAAYFCASSPGTLETQYFGPGTRLLVL.

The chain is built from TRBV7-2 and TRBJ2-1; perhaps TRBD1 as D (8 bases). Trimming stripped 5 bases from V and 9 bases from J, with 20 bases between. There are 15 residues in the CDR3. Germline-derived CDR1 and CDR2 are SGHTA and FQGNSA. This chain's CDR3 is CASSGTGLGRGEQFF. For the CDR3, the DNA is TGTGCCAGCAGCGGGACAGGACTAGGTCGGGGTGAGCAGTTCTTC.

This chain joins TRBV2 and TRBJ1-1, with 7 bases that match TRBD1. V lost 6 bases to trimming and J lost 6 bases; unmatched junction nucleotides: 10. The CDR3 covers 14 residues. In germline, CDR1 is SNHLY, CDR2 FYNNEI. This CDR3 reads CASRAPTGDPEAFF. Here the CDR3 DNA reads TGTGCCAGCAGGGCCCCAACAGGGGACCCTGAAGCTTTCTTT.

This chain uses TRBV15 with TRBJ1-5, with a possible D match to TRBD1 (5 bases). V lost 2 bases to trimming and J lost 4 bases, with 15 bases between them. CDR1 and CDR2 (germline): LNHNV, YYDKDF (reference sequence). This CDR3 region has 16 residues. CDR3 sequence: CATSRQGTNINQPQHF. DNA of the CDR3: TGTGCCACCAGCAGACAGGGAACAAACATAAATCAGCCCCAGCATTTT.